This T cell receptor (beta chain) was found in a study of T cells in localized non-small cell lung cancer. General study results and limits: It was uninvolved adjacent lung that showed the highest T cell clonality, exceeding tumor. Longer survival (overall) was linked to higher T cell density in blood.

CDR3 length: 11 residues. Germline CDR1 reads GTSNPN; CDR2 reads SVGIG (reference sequence). Trimming took off 2 bases at V and 5 bases at J, with 6 bases between the two ends. A note on this clone: The antigen remains unidentified.

Method: immunoSEQ multiplex PCR; TCRdb's copy keeps in-frame clones and lacks some. The repertoire holds about 1,400 clones, with 17% as singletons. The material was normal lung tissue next to the tumor, obtained before any cancer treatment. The source of this sequence is a female donor at least 60 years old with stage II lung adenocarcinoma. The chain employs TRBV30 and TRBJ1-1; D gene ambiguous. CDR3 in DNA: TGTGCCTGGAGTCTCCAGACTGAAGCTTTCTTT. This translates into CAWSLQTEAFF. Variable domain in full (rest from reference TRBV30 and TRBJ1-1): SQTIHQWPATLVQPVGSPLSLECTVEGTSNPNLYWYRQAAGRGLQLLFYSVGIGQISSEVPQNLSASRPQDRQFILSSKKLLLSDSGFYLCAWSLQTEAFFGQGTRLTVV.